The 5 T cell receptor beta chains listed next were all sequenced from one sample in a study of OX40 agonist ivuxolimab in advanced cancers. The repertoire was sequenced with immunoSEQ multiplex PCR; TCRdb's copy has only in-frame clones and lacks some. The table has roughly 86,000 clones, 90% to 95% seen once. The input for sequencing was CD4+ or CD8+ T cells sorted from blood, taken in a trial of the OX40 agonist ivuxolimab. The receptors were gathered from an adult with an advanced solid tumor such as melanoma, head and neck, liver or kidney cancer.

The gene calls are TRBV27 and TRBJ2-7; perhaps TRBD1 as D (5 bases). The CDR3 contains 14 residues. Between the trimmed V and J ends, which lost 3 bases and 5 bases, there was a span of 14 bases. CDR1 and CDR2 from the germline V gene are MNHEY and SMNVEV (reference sequence). This chain's CDR3 is CASSFERRANEQYF. The DNA for the CDR3 is TGTGCCAGCAGTTTCGAGCGCAGGGCGAACGAGCAGTACTTC.

This rearrangement joins TRBV5-1 to TRBJ2-1; D may be TRBD1 (5 bases). CDR3 length: 16 amino acids. Germline V lookup: CDR1 SGHRS, CDR2 YFSETQ. V gave up 0 bases and J gave up 4 bases, with 14 bases separating them. The CDR3 region has the DNA TGCGCCAGCAGCTTGGCCCTTGGCAGGGATTACAATGAGCAGTTCTTC. Translating it yields CASSLALGRDYNEQFF. The variable domain in full, with the rest retrieved from reference TRBV5-1 and TRBJ2-1, is KAGVTQTPRYLIKTRGQQVTLSCSPISGHRSVSWYQQTPGQGLQFLFEYFSETQRNKGNFPGRFSGRQFSNSRSEMNVSTLELGDSALYLCASSLALGRDYNEQFFGPGTRLTVL.

The rearrangement joins TRBV11-2 to TRBJ2-3; the match to TRBD1 covers 8 bases. Germline V gene data show CDR1 as SGHAT and CDR2 as FQNNGV. V trimming: 3 bases; J trimming: 12 bases; junction bases outside the gene matches: 17. This CDR3 comprises 16 residues. As DNA, the CDR3 is TGTGCCAGCAGCTTCGGACAGGGTTCTTTTCGCAGTCGCCAGTATTTT. Translation: CASSFGQGSFRSRQYF.

The rearrangement joins TRBV28 to TRBJ1-4; the match to TRBD1 covers 9 bases. CDR1 MDHEN and CDR2 SYDVKM come from the germline V gene. The CDR3 runs 18 residues. The J segment lost 0 bases and the V segment lost 5 bases, leaving 10 bases of the junction unmatched. The CDR3 sequence is CASSPTGTGIATNEKLFF. For the CDR3, the DNA is TGTGCCAGCAGTCCAACCGGGACAGGGATAGCAACTAATGAAAAACTGTTTTTT.

A remark on this clone: The junction shows a germline mismatch at one end, possibly a read error. J is TRBJ2-5 and V is TRBV7-7, with D unclear. Germline CDR1 reads SSHAT; CDR2 reads FNYEAQ (reference sequence). This CDR3 has 13 amino acids. DNA of the CDR3: TGTGCTAGCAGCCCTCTCTTGGAAGAGACCCAGTACTTC. Its protein product is CASSPLLEETQYF.